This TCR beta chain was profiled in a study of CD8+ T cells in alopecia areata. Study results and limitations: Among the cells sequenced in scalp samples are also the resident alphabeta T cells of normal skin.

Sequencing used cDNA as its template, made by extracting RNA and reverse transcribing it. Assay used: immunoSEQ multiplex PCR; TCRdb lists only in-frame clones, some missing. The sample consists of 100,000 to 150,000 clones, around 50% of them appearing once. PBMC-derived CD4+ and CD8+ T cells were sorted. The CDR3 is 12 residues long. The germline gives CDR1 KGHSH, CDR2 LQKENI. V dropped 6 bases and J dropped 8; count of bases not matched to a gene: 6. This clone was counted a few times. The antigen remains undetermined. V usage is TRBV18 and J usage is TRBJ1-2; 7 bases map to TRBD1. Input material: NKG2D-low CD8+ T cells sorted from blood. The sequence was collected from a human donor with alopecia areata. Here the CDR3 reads CASSDRDEGYTF. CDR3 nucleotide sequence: TGTGCCAGCTCCGACAGGGATGAGGGCTACACCTTC.